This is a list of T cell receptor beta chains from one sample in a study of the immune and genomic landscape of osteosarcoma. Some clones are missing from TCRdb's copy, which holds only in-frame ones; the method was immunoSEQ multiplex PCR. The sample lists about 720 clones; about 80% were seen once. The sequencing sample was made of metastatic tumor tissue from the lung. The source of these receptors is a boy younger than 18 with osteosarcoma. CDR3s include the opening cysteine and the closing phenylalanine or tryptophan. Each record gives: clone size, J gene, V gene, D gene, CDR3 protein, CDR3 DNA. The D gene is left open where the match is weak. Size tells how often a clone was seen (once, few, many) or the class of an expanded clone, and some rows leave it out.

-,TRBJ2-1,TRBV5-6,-,CASSLGPRGAAGHEQFF,TGTGCCAGCAGCTTGGGGCCGAGGGGAGCCGCGGGACATGAGCAGTTCTTC
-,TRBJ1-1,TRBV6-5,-,CASSSAAVGTEAFF,TGTGCCAGCAGTTCGGCAGCCGTTGGGACTGAAGCTTTCTTT
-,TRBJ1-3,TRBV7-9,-,CASNPPGVAGNTIYF,TGTGCCAGCAACCCCCCTGGAGTAGCTGGAAACACCATATATTTT
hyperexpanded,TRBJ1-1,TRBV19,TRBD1,CASRSRDRGDLNTEAFF,TGTGCCAGTAGGTCCCGGGACAGGGGGGATTTGAACACTGAAGCTTTCTTT
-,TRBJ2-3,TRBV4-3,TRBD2,CASSQAGGGLTDTQYF,TGCGCCAGCAGCCAAGCGGGAGGAGGACTCACAGATACGCAGTATTTT
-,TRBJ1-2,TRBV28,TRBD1,CASKAGQTYYGYTF,TGTGCCAGTAAGGCGGGACAGACCTACTATGGCTACACCTTC
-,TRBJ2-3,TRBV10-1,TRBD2,CASSDYELTSGRADTQYF,TGCGCCAGCAGTGACTATGAACTGACTAGCGGGAGGGCTGATACGCAGTATTTT
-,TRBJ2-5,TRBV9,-,CASSVAPGGGVGTQYF,TGTGCCAGCAGCGTAGCCCCCGGGGGTGGCGTCGGGACCCAGTACTTC
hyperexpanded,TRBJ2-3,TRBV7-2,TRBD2,CASSFLAGGPPTDTQYF,TGTGCCAGCAGCTTCCTAGCGGGAGGGCCCCCGACAGATACGCAGTATTTT
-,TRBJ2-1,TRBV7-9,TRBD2,CASSGTRSGPYNEQFF,TGTGCCAGCAGCGGGACTCGTAGCGGGCCGTACAATGAGCAGTTCTTC
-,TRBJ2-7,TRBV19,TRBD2,CASSIASGSNYEQYF,TGTGCCAGTAGTATAGCTAGCGGGAGTAACTACGAGCAGTACTTC
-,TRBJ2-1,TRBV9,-,CASSPLRGAPYNEQFF,TGTGCCAGCAGCCCTCTAAGGGGGGCGCCCTACAATGAGCAGTTCTTC
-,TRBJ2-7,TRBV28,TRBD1,CASSDGTGFYEQYF,TGTGCCAGCAGCGATGGGACAGGGTTCTACGAGCAGTACTTC
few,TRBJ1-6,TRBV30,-,CASRAEYNSPLHF,TGTGCCTCCAGAGCAGAGTATAATTCACCCCTCCACTTT
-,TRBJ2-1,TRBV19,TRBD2,CASSILQGLAGGRSVNEQFF,TGTGCCAGTAGTATCCTTCAGGGACTAGCGGGAGGGCGTTCGGTAAATGAGCAGTTCTTC
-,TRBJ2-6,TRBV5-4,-,CASLEGSGANVLTF,TGTGCCAGCCTCGAGGGTTCTGGGGCCAACGTCCTGACTTTC
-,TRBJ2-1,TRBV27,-,CASSLLGYNEQFF,TGTGCCAGCAGTTTACTCGGCTACAATGAGCAGTTCTTC
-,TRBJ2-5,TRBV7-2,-,CASSSHRAFQETQYF,TGTGCCAGCAGCTCTCATAGGGCCTTCCAAGAGACCCAGTACTTC
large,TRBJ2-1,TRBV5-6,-,CASSLWQGLSYNEQFF,TGTGCCAGCAGCTTGTGGCAGGGACTCTCCTACAATGAGCAGTTCTTC
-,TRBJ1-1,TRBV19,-,CASSIDWRRTEAFF,TGTGCCAGTAGTATAGATTGGCGTAGGACTGAAGCTTTCTTT
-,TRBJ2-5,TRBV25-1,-,CASGQETQYF,TGTGCCAGCGGCCAAGAGACCCAGTACTTC
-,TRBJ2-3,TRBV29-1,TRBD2,CSVPERTSGAEDTQYF,TGCAGCGTCCCCGAGAGGACTAGCGGGGCGGAAGATACGCAGTATTTT
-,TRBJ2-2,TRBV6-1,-,CASKMGQNTGELFF,TGTGCCAGCAAGATGGGACAGAACACCGGGGAGCTGTTTTTT
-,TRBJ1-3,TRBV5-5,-,CASSSYPPRPSGNTIYF,TGTGCCAGCAGCTCCTACCCCCCCCGGCCCTCTGGAAACACCATATATTTT
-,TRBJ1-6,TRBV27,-,CASSLSGSSPLHF,TGTGCCAGCAGTTTATCCGGCAGTTCACCCCTCCACTTT
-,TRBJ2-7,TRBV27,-,CASSFGNSIDEQYF,TGTGCCAGCAGTTTCGGGAATTCAATAGACGAGCAGTACTTC
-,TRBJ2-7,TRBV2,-,CASSEGGGQYF,TGTGCCAGCAGTGAAGGTGGGGGGCAGTACTTC
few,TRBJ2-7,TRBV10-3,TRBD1,CAISEEAGGSYEQYF,TGTGCCATCAGTGAGGAGGCAGGGGGAAGCTACGAGCAGTACTTC
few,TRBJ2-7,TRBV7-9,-,CASSLAQDSYEQYF,TGTGCCAGCAGCTTAGCTCAGGACTCCTACGAGCAGTACTTC
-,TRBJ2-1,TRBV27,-,CASLGLGRERGGYNEQFF,TGTGCCAGCCTGGGTCTCGGGCGGGAGAGGGGGGGCTACAATGAGCAGTTCTTC
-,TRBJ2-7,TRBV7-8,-,CASSLFRGAYEQYF,TGTGCCAGCAGCCTCTTTAGGGGGGCCTACGAGCAGTACTTC
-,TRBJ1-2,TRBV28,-,CASRSTANYGYTF,TGTGCCAGCAGGTCGACAGCTAACTATGGCTACACCTTC
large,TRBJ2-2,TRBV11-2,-,CASSLRAGNTGELFF,TGTGCCAGCAGCTTACGGGCGGGGAATACCGGGGAGCTGTTTTTT
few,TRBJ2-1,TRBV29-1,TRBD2,CSVHTSGGNNEQFF,TGCAGCGTACACACTAGCGGGGGCAACAATGAGCAGTTCTTC
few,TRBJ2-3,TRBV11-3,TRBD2,CASSFLAGGPPTDTQYF,TGTGCCAGCAGCTTCCTAGCGGGAGGGCCCCCGACAGATACGCAGTATTTT
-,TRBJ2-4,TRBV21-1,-,CASSKVGAGRAKNIQYF,TGTGCCAGCAGCAAAGTAGGGGCAGGAAGGGCCAAAAACATTCAGTACTTC
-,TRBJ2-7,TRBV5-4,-,CASSPREGTTYEQYF,TGTGCCAGCAGCCCCCGGGAAGGGACAACCTACGAGCAGTACTTC
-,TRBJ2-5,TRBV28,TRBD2,CASSRAGGMAETQYF,TGTGCCAGCAGTCGAGCGGGAGGGATGGCAGAGACCCAGTACTTC
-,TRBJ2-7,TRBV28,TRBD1,CASSWGAGQGLSYEQYF,TGTGCCAGCAGTTGGGGGGCCGGACAGGGGCTCTCCTACGAGCAGTACTTC
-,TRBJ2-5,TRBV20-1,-,CSASRQTQYF,TGCAGTGCTAGCAGGCAGACCCAGTACTTC
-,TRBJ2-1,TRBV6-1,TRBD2,CASSPGLAGGDEQFF,TGTGCCAGCAGCCCCGGACTAGCGGGAGGTGATGAGCAGTTCTTC
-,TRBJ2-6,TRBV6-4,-,CASSDSGGRPGANVLTF,TGTGCCAGCAGTGACTCCGGGGGCCGACCTGGGGCCAACGTCCTGACTTTC
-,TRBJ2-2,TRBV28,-,CASSLLEYGTGELFF,TGTGCCAGCAGTTTACTCGAATATGGCACCGGGGAGCTGTTTTTT
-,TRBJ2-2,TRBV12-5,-,CASGSRAGELFF,TGTGCTAGTGGCTCAAGAGCCGGGGAGCTGTTTTTT
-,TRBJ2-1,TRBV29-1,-,CSVEKGLVSYNEQFF,TGCAGCGTTGAAAAGGGACTTGTCTCCTACAATGAGCAGTTCTTC
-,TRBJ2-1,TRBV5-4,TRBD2,CASSLEGGRFIEQFF,TGTGCCAGCAGCTTGGAAGGCGGGAGATTTATTGAGCAGTTCTTC
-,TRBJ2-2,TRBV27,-,CATAGANTGELFF,TGTGCCACCGCGGGCGCGAACACCGGGGAGCTGTTTTTT
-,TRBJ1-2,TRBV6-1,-,CASSERRDVSGYTF,TGTGCCAGCAGTGAACGTAGGGACGTCAGCGGCTACACCTTC
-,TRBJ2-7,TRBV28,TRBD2,CASSFGTSGTYEQYF,TGTGCCAGCAGTTTCGGGACTAGCGGAACCTACGAGCAGTACTTC
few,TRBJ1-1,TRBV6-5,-,CASSDGPMNTEAFF,TGTGCCAGCAGTGATGGACCGATGAACACTGAAGCTTTCTTT
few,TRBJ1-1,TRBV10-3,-,CAITRDGTEAFF,TGTGCCATCACCCGCGACGGTACTGAAGCTTTCTTT
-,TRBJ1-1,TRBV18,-,CASSPKNTEAFF,TGTGCCAGCTCACCGAAGAACACTGAAGCTTTCTTT
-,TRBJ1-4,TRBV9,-,CASSPSDSGGEKLFF,TGTGCCAGCAGCCCATCGGACAGCGGAGGGGAAAAACTGTTTTTT
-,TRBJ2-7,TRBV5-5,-,CASSWGDLTEQYF,TGTGCCAGCAGCTGGGGGGACCTGACCGAGCAGTACTTC
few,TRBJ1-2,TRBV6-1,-,CASSGDGSPYGYTF,TGTGCCAGCAGTGGGGACGGTAGCCCCTATGGCTACACCTTC
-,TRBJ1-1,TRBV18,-,CASSPDKGNTEAFF,TGTGCCAGCTCGCCGGACAAAGGCAACACTGAAGCTTTCTTT
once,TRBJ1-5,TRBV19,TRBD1,CASKLPGQGNNQPQHF,TGTGCCAGCAAGCTCCCGGGACAGGGAAACAATCAGCCCCAGCATTTT
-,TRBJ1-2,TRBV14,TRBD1,CASSQEQGYGGYTF,TGTGCCAGCAGCCAGGAACAGGGGTATGGCGGCTACACCTTC